This T cell receptor (beta chain) stems from a study of cytomegalovirus exposure and HLA in healthy donors. Study findings and constraints: The finding came from a later analysis; first-cohort TCR clusters tended to co-occur in the roughly 120 validation repertoires. Rare TCR sequences dominated, though some public TCRs recurred in many donors. Researchers catalogued some 160 TCR beta chains as cytomegalovirus-associated.

Here immunoSEQ multiplex PCR was the method, and the copy in TCRdb shows in-frame clones only, minus some. The table shows 150,000 to 200,000 clones, with about four fifths occurring only once. An approximately 130-subject validation cohort, separate from the approximately 610-subject first cohort, supplied the donors. On this clone itself: The antigen remains unidentified.

The material sequenced was PBMCs. The source is a young man in good health and CMV-seropositive.

The CDR3 region is CASSHGSYEQYF. The CDR3 DNA reads TGTGCCAGCAGCCACGGTAGCTACGAGCAGTACTTC. V and J are TRBV7-9 and TRBJ2-7; D is uncertain. Trimming left V 5 bases short and J 3 bases short, with 8 bases between. This CDR3 is built from 12 residues. CDR1 and CDR2 from the germline V gene are SEHNR and FQNEAQ (reference sequence).